A single sample is the source of the 26 T cell receptor beta chains below, sequenced in a study of kidney transplant recipient with SARS-CoV-2 infection. TCRdb independently ran MiXCR on the reads; one entry per CDR3 protein. The sample records approximately 240,000 distinct CDR3 sequences, 25% to 35% being singletons. The specimen comprised a blood sample, sampled at baseline and on day 111 from a kidney transplant recipient. These receptors were obtained from a male patient between 25 and 40 years old who had COVID-19 and was a kidney transplant recipient. Some T cells may possibly be graft donor cells.

The table lists this clonotype with many counts. The chain carries TRBV27 and TRBJ1-1; D is unclear. The CDR3 totals 14 residues. Germline assignment: CDR1 MNHEY and CDR2 SMNVEV (reference sequence). V lost 4 bases to trimming and J lost 4 bases, with 13 bases between them. The CDR3 nucleotides read TGTGCCAGCAGTTCCCCCCCGTGGGGCACTGAAGCTTTCTTT. Protein sequence: CASSSPPWGTEAFF.

Regarding this clonotype: With a much larger clone just one base away, this may be a read error. This chain uses TRBV20-1 with TRBJ1-2; TRBD1 matches 7 bases. The germline gives CDR1 DFQATT, CDR2 SNEGSKA (reference sequence). CDR3 length: 15 amino acids. In DNA form, the CDR3 reads TGCAGTACTAGAGACCCGACAGGGCTTTTTAATGGCTACACCTTC. Residues: CSTRDPTGLFNGYTF.

Comments on this clonotype: A single base separates this from a much larger clone, so it may be a read error. The chain has TRBV12-2 and TRBJ1-2; the table's TRBD1 call for D was not verified on the DNA. TRBV12-2 constitutes a pseudogene. This CDR3 comprises 17 residues. The CDR3 nucleotides read TGTGCAAGTCGCCGATCCCTGACTCCACGAAAGACCCATGGCTACACCTTC. This sequence encodes CASRRSLTPRKTHGYTF.

As regards this clonotype: A clone one base away is much larger, so this may be a read error. The CDR3 protein is CASRGQEAKNIQHF. The CDR3 nucleotides are TGTGCCAGCAGGGGACAGGAGGCCAAAAACATTCAGCACTTC. The chain links TRBV12-3 or TRBV12-4 to TRBJ2-4, with 8 nucleotides matching TRBD1. The CDR3 is made up of 14 amino acids.

The chain couples TRBV3-1 to TRBJ2-5; possible D gene TRBD1, 6 bases. Germline V gene sequence: CDR1 LGHDT, CDR2 YNNKEL (reference sequence). Trimming stripped 7 bases from V and 7 bases from J, with 28 bases between. CDR3 length: 17 residues. The CDR3 spells CASNWGHPISFSGTQYF. The CDR3 DNA follows: TGTGCCAGCAACTGGGGGCATCCCATTTCTTTCTCTGGGACCCAGTACTTC.

Ten or more counts support this clonotype. The chain is built from TRBV6-6 and TRBJ1-2; D is ambiguous. The V end was cut by 4 bases, the J end by 4 bases, with 22 bases between. Germline-derived CDR1 and CDR2 are MNHNY and SVGAGI (reference sequence). This CDR3 is 17 amino acids long. Here the CDR3 DNA reads TGTGCCAGCAGTTCGGGCAAAGGTGGGAGAAAGACCTATGGCTACACCTTC. Residues: CASSSGKGGRKTYGYTF.

Worth noting for this clonotype: A much larger clone is a single base away; this may be a read error. The CDR3 carries no conserved terminal phenylalanine or tryptophan, so it likely arises from a read error. The chain carries TRBV6-4 and TRBJ1-2; D gene uncertain. Trimming pared 5 bases from V and 4 bases from J, leaving 23 bases between. Germline CDR1 and CDR2: MRHNA and SNTAGT. The CDR3 is made up of 17 amino acids. The CDR3 coding sequence is TGTGCCAGCAGTTCGGACCACTCACACGGAAAGACCTATGGCTACACCCTC. Translating it yields CASSSDHSHGKTYGYTL.

This clonotype was detected ten times or more. The chain couples TRBV6-5 to TRBJ2-1, with 13 positions matching TRBD2. Germline-derived CDR1 and CDR2 are MNHEY and SVGAGI. The V gene end was trimmed by 6 bases and the J gene end by 1 base; junction bases not matched to a gene: 3. This CDR3 contains 16 residues. In DNA form, the CDR3 reads TGTGCCAGCAGCACACTAGCGGGGGGGTCCTACAATGAGCAGTTCTTC. It encodes CASSTLAGGSYNEQFF.

Notes on this clonotype: A much larger clone lies one base from this, so it may be a read error. V is TRBV25-1 and J is TRBJ1-1; D may be TRBD1 (6 bases). Per germline, CDR1 MGHDK and CDR2 SYGVNS. CDR3 size: 16 residues. The V and J ends lost 2 bases and 0 bases respectively, with 13 bases between them. CDR3: CASSEIGGHLNTEAFF. CDR3 nucleotides: TGTGCCAGCAGTGAAATTGGGGGCCACTTGAACACTGAAGCTTTCTTT.

V is TRBV19 and J is TRBJ2-6; 10 bases are shared with TRBD1. CDR3 length: 18 residues. Germline assignment: CDR1 LNHDA and CDR2 SQIVND (reference sequence). Trimming cost V 3 bases and J 2 bases; bases outside gene matches: 7. CDR3 nucleotide sequence: TGTGCCAGTAGTATTAGACAGGGGGCAGGAGCTGGGGCCAACGTCCTGACTTTC. It is translated as CASSIRQGAGAGANVLTF.

There are many counts of this clonotype. The V call is TRBV7-9, the J call TRBJ1-5; no firm D call. Trimming cost V 5 bases and J 9 bases, with 8 bases left between them. CDR3 length: 11 amino acids. Germline CDR1 SEHNR, CDR2 FQNEAQ (reference sequence). CDR3 residues: CASSSIGPQHF. The CDR3 region has the DNA TGTGCCAGCAGCAGTATAGGGCCCCAGCATTTT. Full variable domain (remainder filled in from reference TRBV7-9 and TRBJ1-5): DTGVSQNPRHKITKRGQNVTFRCDPISEHNRLYWYRQTLGQGPEFLTYFQNEAQLEKSRLLSDRFSAERPKGSFSTLEIQRTEQGDSAMYLCASSSIGPQHFGDGTRLSIL.

This clonotype has a count of ten or more. As DNA, the CDR3 is TGTGCCAGCAGTCTCCCTGGGACCGCGGTGGGGGAGCAGTACTTC. This codes for CASSLPGTAVGEQYF. The J gene is TRBJ2-7, the V gene TRBV28; D could derive from TRBD1 or TRBD2 (5 bases each). Looked up from germline, CDR1 is MDHEN and CDR2 is SYDVKM. Trimming pared 5 bases from V and 7 bases from J, leaving 21 bases between. The CDR3 consists of 15 residues.

This clonotype was seen many times. V and J are TRBV24-1 and TRBJ2-2; D is ambiguous. The CDR3 loop spans 12 amino acids. V was pared by 4 bases and J by 6 bases, with 5 bases between. Germline V gives CDR1 KGHDR, CDR2 SFDVKD. The DNA for the CDR3 is TGTGCCACCAGTGAGGGCGCCGGGGAGCTGTTTTTT. Protein sequence: CATSEGAGELFF.

This clonotype was detected ten times or more. The chain joins TRBV3-1 to TRBJ2-5, with no clear D. Looked up from germline, CDR1 is LGHDT and CDR2 is YNNKEL (reference sequence). V was cut by 5 bases and J by 5 bases, with 24 bases left in between. CDR3 size: 17 residues. CDR3 DNA sequence: TGTGCCAGCAGCATGCGAGTTCCCATTTCTTTCTCTGAGACCCAGTACTTC. It translates to CASSMRVPISFSETQYF.

This chain joins TRBV13 and TRBJ2-5; 11 positions match TRBD2. J gave up 2 bases and V 0 bases, and 11 bases lay outside the gene matches. CDR3 length: 19 amino acids. Germline CDR1 reads PRHDT; CDR2 reads FYEKMQ (reference sequence). The CDR3 nucleotides are TGTGCCAGCAGCTTAGGCCGGGTAGCGGGAGGGCGGACGCAAGAGACCCAGTACTTC. It encodes CASSLGRVAGGRTQETQYF.

Ten or more counts support this clonotype. The V gene is TRBV6-5, the J gene TRBJ2-1, with 9 bases aligning to TRBD2. The germline V gene has CDR1 MNHEY and CDR2 SVGAGI. The CDR3 has 20 amino acids. J gave up 3 bases and V 0 bases, and 15 bases lay outside the gene matches. The CDR3 nucleotides are TGTGCCAGCAGTTACTCTCCATGGACTAGCGATTCCGCGATCTACAATGAGCAGTTCTTC. Translating gives CASSYSPWTSDSAIYNEQFF.

As to this clonotype: This sequence may be a read error, since a much larger clone differs from it by one base. The rearrangement links TRBV7-7 to TRBJ2-5; 10 nucleotides match TRBD2. Germline values: CDR1 SSHAT, CDR2 FNYEAQ (reference sequence). This CDR3 has 16 amino acids. The DNA of the CDR3 is TGTGCCAGCAGCTTAGGCCTAGCGGGAGTCCAAGGGACCCAGTACTTC. Translating gives CASSLGLAGVQGTQYF. Based on the CDR3 plus reference TRBV7-7 and TRBJ2-5, the full variable domain is GAGVSQSPRYKVTKRGQDVTLRCDPISSHATLYWYQQALGQGPEFLTYFNYEAQPDKSGLPSDRFSAERPEGSISTLTIQRTEQRDSAMYRCASSLGLAGVQGTQYFGPGTRLLVL.

This clonotype was seen many times. This chain uses TRBV6-5 with TRBJ2-7; TRBD1 matches at 10 bases. Germline-derived CDR1 and CDR2 are MNHEY and SVGAGI. The junction had 9 bases not matched to a gene; V was cut back by 6 bases and J by 1 base. The CDR3 loop spans 16 amino acids. This chain's CDR3 is CASSVTGQGPSYEQYF. In DNA form, the CDR3 reads TGTGCCAGCAGCGTAACGGGACAGGGGCCATCCTACGAGCAGTACTTC.

In its sample, this clonotype was seen many times. The chain couples TRBV4-3 to TRBJ1-2; D ambiguous. V gave up 5 bases and J gave up 4 bases, with 23 bases separating them. CDR3 length: 17 residues. The germline gives CDR1 LGHNA, CDR2 YSLEER. The CDR3 nucleotides are TGCGCCAGCAGCACTAGAGGAGGACGTCGAAAGACCTATGGCTACACCTTC. Amino acid sequence: CASSTRGGRRKTYGYTF.

In regard to this clonotype: A read error may explain this, as a much larger clone is one base away. V usage is TRBV3-1 and J usage is TRBJ2-1, with D unresolved. The last part of the DNA fits TRBJ2-5 better; the J call may be wrong. Germline V gives CDR1 LGHDT, CDR2 YNNKEL (reference sequence). The length of the CDR3 is 17 residues. CDR3 sequence: CASSPLDPVSFSETQYF. CDR3 DNA: TGTGCCAGCAGCCCCTTGGATCCCGTTTCTTTCTCTGAGACCCAGTACTTC.

The V gene is TRBV20-1, the J gene TRBJ2-7, with D perhaps TRBD1 (6 bases). V gave up 3 bases and J gave up 2 bases, with 26 bases separating them. CDR1 is DFQATT and CDR2 is SNEGSKA in the germline V gene (reference sequence). The CDR3 is made up of 18 amino acids. The CDR3: CSARIMDSKVTRAYEQYF. As DNA, the CDR3 is TGCAGTGCTAGGATAATGGACAGCAAGGTCACGAGAGCCTACGAGCAGTACTTC.

Turning to this clonotype: A read error may produce the germline difference seen at one junction end. The V and J genes are TRBV27 and TRBJ2-4; possible D gene TRBD1, 5 bases. The CDR3 is made up of 14 amino acids. In germline, CDR1 is MNHEY, CDR2 SMNVEV (reference sequence). The CDR3 region has the DNA TGTGCCAGCAGTAGCCTGCGTAGGGCGGACATTCAGTGCTTC. Translated: CASSSLRRADIQCF.

This clonotype is judged medium-sized. J is TRBJ2-5 and V is TRBV3-1; 9 bases fit TRBD2. The J call is uncertain, as TRBJ2-1 better fits the DNA end. From germline, CDR1 is LGHDT and CDR2 YNNKEL (reference sequence). This CDR3 spans 18 amino acids. The CDR3 DNA reads as TGTGCCAGCAGCCTCTCTAGCGGGGCCTTAAGCTCCTACAATGAGCAGTTCTTC. Translation gives CASSLSSGALSSYNEQFF.

In its sample, this clonotype was seen many times. V is TRBV3-1 and J is TRBJ1-1; D is ambiguous. Trimming stripped 5 bases from V and 4 bases from J, with 23 bases between. The CDR3 is 17 amino acids. Germline-derived CDR1 and CDR2 are LGHDT and YNNKEL (reference sequence). The CDR3 DNA sequence: TGTGCCAGCAGCGGGTCAGTTCCCATTTCAATTCGCACTGAAGCTTTCTTT. Amino acid sequence: CASSGSVPISIRTEAFF. Looking up the rest from reference TRBV3-1 and TRBJ1-1 gives the full variable domain: DTAVSQTPKYLVTQMGNDKSIKCEQNLGHDTMYWYKQDSKKFLKIMFSYNNKELIINETVPNRFSPKSPDKAHLNLHINSLELGDSAVYFCASSGSVPISIRTEAFFGQGTRLTVV.

This clonotype was counted at least ten times. V gene TRBV27 combines with J gene TRBJ2-4, with a possible D match to TRBD1 (6 bases). The J call is in doubt because the DNA end fits TRBJ2-7 better. The CDR3 sequence is 20 residues long. Germline CDR1 and CDR2: MNHEY and SMNVEV (reference sequence). CDR3 region: CASSLSIARIPGHGTGEQYF. In DNA form, the CDR3 reads TGTGCCAGCAGTTTATCCATCGCAAGAATCCCGGGACACGGTACGGGCGAGCAGTACTTC.

Ten or more counts support this clonotype. This chain connects TRBV7-6 to TRBJ2-5; D is perhaps TRBD2 (6 bases). CDR1 and CDR2 from the germline V gene are SGHVS and FNYEAQ. The V gene lost 5 bases and the J gene lost 5 bases, with 12 bases spanning the gap. The CDR3 consists of 13 residues. The CDR3 nucleotides read TGTGCCAGCAGCCCCAGACTAGGGGAGACCCAGTACTTC. This codes for CASSPRLGETQYF. The entire variable domain, with the rest obtained from reference TRBV7-6 and TRBJ2-5, is as follows: GAGVSQSPRYKVTKRGQDVALRCDPISGHVSLYWYRQALGQGPEFLTYFNYEAQQDKSGLPNDRFSAERPEGSISTLTIQRTEQRDSAMYRCASSPRLGETQYFGPGTRLLVL.